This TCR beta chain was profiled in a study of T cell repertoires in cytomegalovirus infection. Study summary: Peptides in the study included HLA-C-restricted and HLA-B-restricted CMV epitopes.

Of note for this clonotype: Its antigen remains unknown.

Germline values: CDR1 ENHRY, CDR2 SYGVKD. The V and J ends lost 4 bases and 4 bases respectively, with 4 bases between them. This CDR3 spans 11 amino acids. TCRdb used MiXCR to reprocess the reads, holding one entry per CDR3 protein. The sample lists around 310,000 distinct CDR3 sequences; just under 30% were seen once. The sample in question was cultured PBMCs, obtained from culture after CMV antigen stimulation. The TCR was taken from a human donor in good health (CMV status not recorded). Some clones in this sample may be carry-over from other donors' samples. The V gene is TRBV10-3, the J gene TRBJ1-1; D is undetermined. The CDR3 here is CAISGSTEAFF. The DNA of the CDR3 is TGTGCCATCAGTGGATCCACTGAAGCTTTCTTT.